One and the same sample provided the 14 T cell receptor beta chains below, sequenced in a study of T cells in Graves' hyperthyroidism and ophthalmopathy. Amplified regions were TCR beta CDR3 sequences from RNA transcripts. The HTBI primer set was used in a first-round RT-PCR of the TCR CDR3. TCRdb recomputed calls from the multiplex PCR reads with MiXCR, one row per CDR3 protein. The sample yields more than 500,000 distinct CDR3 sequences, approximately 14% seen once. Sequenced input: blood. The receptors were sampled from a woman in her 40s with Graves' hyperthyroidism.

This clonotype has at least ten counts. The CDR3 protein is CASSLEPTGGSNQPQHF. The CDR3, as DNA: TGTGCCAGCTCACTTGAACCGACAGGGGGTAGCAATCAGCCCCAGCATTTT. V is TRBV18 and J is TRBJ1-5; 9 nucleotides agree with TRBD1. This CDR3 spans 17 amino acids. CDR1 and CDR2 from the germline V gene are KGHSH and LQKENI. The V gene end was trimmed by 4 bases and the J gene end by 0 bases; junction bases not matched to a gene: 7.

This clonotype was counted many times. The V and J genes are TRBV6-1 and TRBJ1-1, with 7 bases that match TRBD1. J was trimmed by 11 bases and V by 3 bases; bases with no gene match: 9. Germline V CDR1 and CDR2: MNHNS, SASEGT. There are 13 residues in the CDR3. CDR3 in DNA: TGTGCCAGCAGTGATCCGGGACAGTGGAAGGCTTTCTTT. This encodes CASSDPGQWKAFF.

In this sample, this clonotype turned up a few times. The chain links TRBV19 to TRBJ2-3; 9 nucleotides agree with TRBD2. Germline V lookup: CDR1 LNHDA, CDR2 SQIVND (reference sequence). V shed 10 bases and J 4 bases; nucleotides not matched to a gene: 12. This CDR3 has 15 residues. The CDR3 DNA reads TGTGCCACAAGTATTTTTAGCGGGAGTGCAGATACGCAGTATTTT. This codes for CATSIFSGSADTQYF.

This clonotype came up many times. The chain has TRBV2 and TRBJ2-1; the match to TRBD2 covers 10 bases. The V segment lost 8 bases and the J segment 9 bases; nucleotides outside the gene matches: 10. This CDR3 is built from 14 residues. CDR1 is SNHLY and CDR2 is FYNNEI in the germline V gene. CDR3 sequence (DNA): TGTGCCAGCCAATCCAGCGGGAGGGCAGGTGAGCAGTTCTTC. It codes for CASQSSGRAGEQFF.

Worth noting for this clonotype: A much more abundant neighbour one base away suggests this may be a read error. The genes are TRBV7-2 and TRBJ2-5; 12 nucleotides agree with TRBD2. In germline, CDR1 is SGHTA, CDR2 FQGNSA. The CDR3 covers 15 residues. CDR3 residues: CASSRTSGIKETQCF. The CDR3, as DNA: TGTGCCAGCAGCCGGACTAGCGGGATTAAAGAGACCCAGTGCTTC.

This clonotype showed up many times. V is TRBV11-2 and J is TRBJ2-3; 11 bases are a match to TRBD2. V was pared by 3 bases and J by 4 bases, with 9 bases of the junction left unmatched. The CDR3 covers 17 residues. Germline CDR1 is SGHAT and CDR2 is FQNNGV. The chain's CDR3 is CASSFSLAGVHPDTQYF. CDR3 DNA sequence: TGTGCCAGCAGCTTCTCACTAGCGGGAGTTCATCCAGATACGCAGTATTTT.

The rearrangement uses TRBV25-1 and TRBJ1-3; D not resolved. This CDR3 contains 12 residues. Germline-derived CDR1 and CDR2 are MGHDK and SYGVNS. The germline V and J ends were trimmed by 7 bases and 4 bases, with 8 bases remaining between them. As DNA, the CDR3 is TGTGCCAGCACCCAAATCGGAAACACCATATATTTT. Translating it yields CASTQIGNTIYF. Complete variable domain (other parts from reference TRBV25-1 and TRBJ1-3): EADIYQTPRYLVIGTGKKITLECSQTMGHDKMYWYQQDPGMELHLIHYSYGVNSTEKGDLSSESTVSRIRTEHFPLTLESARPSHTSQYLCASTQIGNTIYFGEGSWLTVV.

This chain connects TRBV28 to TRBJ2-5, with D possibly TRBD2 on 6 matching bases. Trimming took 1 base from V and 4 from J, leaving 13 bases between them. Germline CDR1 MDHEN, CDR2 SYDVKM. This CDR3 is built from 15 residues. Written as DNA, the CDR3 is TGTGCCAGCAGTTTATTGGGGGGATCGGGAGAGACCCAGTACTTC. It translates to CASSLLGGSGETQYF.

This sequence joins TRBV11-2 and TRBJ1-3; D is unresolved. Between the trimmed V and J ends, which lost 6 bases and 0 bases, there was a span of 6 bases. The CDR3 is made up of 13 amino acids. Germline-derived CDR1 and CDR2 are SGHAT and FQNNGV. CDR3 sequence reads: CASRIPSGNTIYF. CDR3 in DNA: TGTGCCAGCAGGATTCCCTCTGGAAACACCATATATTTT.

Of note for this clonotype: A clone one base away is much larger, so this may be a read error. The chain joins TRBV2 to TRBJ2-3; D remains unclear. Trimming shortened V by 6 bases and J by 4 bases, and 14 bases separated the two germline ends. The germline gives CDR1 SNHLY, CDR2 FYNNEI. The CDR3 covers 14 residues. The CDR3 DNA is TGTGCCAGCAGAATGGAATCCTCCGCAGATACGCAGTATTTT. Translating it yields CASRMESSADTQYF. Full variable domain (remainder filled in from reference TRBV2 and TRBJ2-3): EPEVTQTPSHQVTQMGQEVILRCVPISNHLYFYWYRQILGQKVEFLVSFYNNEISEKSEIFDDQFSVERPDGSNFTLKIRSTKLEDSAMYFCASRMESSADTQYFGPGTRLTVL.

In its sample, this clonotype was seen a few times. The rearrangement links TRBV6-1 to TRBJ1-1, with D perhaps matching TRBD1 (5 bases). CDR1 MNHNS and CDR2 SASEGT come from the germline V gene. Trimming took 10 bases from V and 0 from J, leaving 12 bases between them. The CDR3 is made up of 13 amino acids. The CDR3 loop is CANKQDMNTEAFF. CDR3 sequence (DNA): TGTGCCAACAAACAGGACATGAACACTGAAGCTTTCTTT.

The V call is TRBV5-4, the J call TRBJ2-1; 7 bases are shared with TRBD1. The ends lost 4 bases at V and 4 bases at J; junction bases unmatched: 5. The CDR3 runs 14 residues. Germline V gene data show CDR1 as SGHNT and CDR2 as YYREEE (reference sequence). The DNA of the CDR3 is TGTGCCAGCAGCACCGGGACAGAGTACAATGAGCAGTTCTTC. This gives the protein CASSTGTEYNEQFF.

This clonotype was seen more than once but under ten times. The chain combines TRBV10-3 with TRBJ2-3; 7 bases line up with TRBD1. V shed 10 bases and J 0 bases; nucleotides not matched to a gene: 4. Per the germline V gene, CDR1 is ENHRY and CDR2 is SYGVKD. CDR3 length: 13 amino acids. The CDR3 DNA reads TGTGCCACCGGGACAGACAGCACAGATACGCAGTATTTT. Translated, it gives CATGTDSTDTQYF.

This clonotype showed up many times. The rearrangement joins TRBV6-6 to TRBJ2-7; a possible D gene is TRBD2 (5 bases). The CDR3 totals 13 residues. Trimming took off 2 bases at V and 4 bases at J, with 9 bases between the two ends. CDR1 and CDR2 (germline): MNHNY, SVGAGI (reference sequence). CDR3 nucleotides: TGTGCCAGCAGTTACAAGTCGGGGTACGAGCAGTACTTC. It specifies CASSYKSGYEQYF.